The clone carrying this T cell receptor beta chain was counted between two and nine times. This sample stems from a study of blood T cells in healthy people across ages. The CDR3 loop spans 15 amino acids. Germline CDR1 is MNHEY and CDR2 is SVGAGI. The germline V and J ends were trimmed by 7 bases and 2 bases, with 18 bases remaining between them. A second PCR, run for roughly 7 to 12 cycles, used a sample-barcoded 5' primer plus a J-beta primer mix. Each CDR3 protein is one row after TCRdb ran MiXCR on the 5' RACE reads. The top ten hold 13% of the sample, which has some 880,000 distinct CDR3 sequences, around 36% seen once.

The sequence was obtained from a man aged 18-30 years in good health. The rearrangement uses TRBV6-5 and TRBJ2-7; D might be TRBD1 or TRBD2, each matching 6 bases. Specimen: blood. CDR3 in amino acids: CASTPGGGPTYEQYF. The CDR3, as DNA: TGTGCCAGCACCCCAGGAGGGGGACCAACCTACGAGCAGTACTTC.